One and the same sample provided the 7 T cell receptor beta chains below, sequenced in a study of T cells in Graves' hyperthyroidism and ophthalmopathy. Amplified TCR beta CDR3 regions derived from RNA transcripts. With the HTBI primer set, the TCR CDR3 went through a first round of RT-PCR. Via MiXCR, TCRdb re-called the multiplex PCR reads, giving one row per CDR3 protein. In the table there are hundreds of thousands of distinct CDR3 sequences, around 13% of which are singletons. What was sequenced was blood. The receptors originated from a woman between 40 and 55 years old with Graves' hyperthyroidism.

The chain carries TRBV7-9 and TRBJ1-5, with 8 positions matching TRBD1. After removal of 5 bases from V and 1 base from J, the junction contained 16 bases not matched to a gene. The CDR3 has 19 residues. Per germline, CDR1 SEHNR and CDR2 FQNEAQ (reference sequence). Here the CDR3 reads CASSQDRGQGGLSNQPQHF. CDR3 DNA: TGTGCCAGCAGCCAAGATAGAGGACAGGGAGGCTTGAGCAATCAGCCCCAGCATTTT.

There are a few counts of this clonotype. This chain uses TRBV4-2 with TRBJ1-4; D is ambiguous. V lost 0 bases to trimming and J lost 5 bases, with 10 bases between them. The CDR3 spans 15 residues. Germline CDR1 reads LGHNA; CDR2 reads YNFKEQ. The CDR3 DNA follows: TGTGCCAGCAGCCAAGATGGAATGGGGAATGAAAAACTGTTTTTT. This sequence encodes CASSQDGMGNEKLFF.

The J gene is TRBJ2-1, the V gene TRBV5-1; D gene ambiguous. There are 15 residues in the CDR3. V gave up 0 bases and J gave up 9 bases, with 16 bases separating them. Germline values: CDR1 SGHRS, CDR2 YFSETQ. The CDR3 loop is CASSLEAFILSEQFF. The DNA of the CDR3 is TGCGCCAGCAGCTTGGAGGCATTTATCCTCTCTGAGCAGTTCTTC.

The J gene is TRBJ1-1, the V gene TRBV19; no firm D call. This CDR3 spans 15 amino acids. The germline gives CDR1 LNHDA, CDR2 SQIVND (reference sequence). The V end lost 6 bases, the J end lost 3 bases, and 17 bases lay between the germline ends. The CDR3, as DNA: TGTGCCAGTAGCATCTCCGACGGGTTTGACACTGAAGCTTTCTTT. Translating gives CASSISDGFDTEAFF.

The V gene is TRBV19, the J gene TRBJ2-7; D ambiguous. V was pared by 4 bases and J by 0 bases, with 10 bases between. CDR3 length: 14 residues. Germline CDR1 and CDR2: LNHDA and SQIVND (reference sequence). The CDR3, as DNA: TGTGCCAGTAGTAAGTCCAGGAGCTCCTACGAGCAGTACTTC. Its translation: CASSKSRSSYEQYF.

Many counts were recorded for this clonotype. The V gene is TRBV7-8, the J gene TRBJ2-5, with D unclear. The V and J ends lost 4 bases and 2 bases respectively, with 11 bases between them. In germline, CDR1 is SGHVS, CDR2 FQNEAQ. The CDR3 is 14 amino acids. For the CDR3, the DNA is TGTGCCAGCAGCTACGCCAGCCAACAAGAGACCCAGTACTTC. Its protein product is CASSYASQQETQYF. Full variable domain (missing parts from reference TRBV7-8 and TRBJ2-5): GAGVSQSPRYKVAKRGQDVALRCDPISGHVSLFWYQQALGQGPEFLTYFQNEAQLDKSGLPSDRFFAERPEGSVSTLKIQRTQQEDSAVYLCASSYASQQETQYFGPGTRLLVL.

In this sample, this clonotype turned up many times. Written as DNA, the CDR3 is TGTGCCAGCAGTTTAGCGGGGGCTTACAATGAGCAGTTCTTC. It is translated as CASSLAGAYNEQFF. This rearrangement joins TRBV28 to TRBJ2-1, with D possibly matching TRBD2 (7 bases). Trimming cost V 2 bases and J 4 bases, with 9 bases left between them. The CDR3 consists of 14 residues. Germline loops: CDR1 MDHEN, CDR2 SYDVKM.